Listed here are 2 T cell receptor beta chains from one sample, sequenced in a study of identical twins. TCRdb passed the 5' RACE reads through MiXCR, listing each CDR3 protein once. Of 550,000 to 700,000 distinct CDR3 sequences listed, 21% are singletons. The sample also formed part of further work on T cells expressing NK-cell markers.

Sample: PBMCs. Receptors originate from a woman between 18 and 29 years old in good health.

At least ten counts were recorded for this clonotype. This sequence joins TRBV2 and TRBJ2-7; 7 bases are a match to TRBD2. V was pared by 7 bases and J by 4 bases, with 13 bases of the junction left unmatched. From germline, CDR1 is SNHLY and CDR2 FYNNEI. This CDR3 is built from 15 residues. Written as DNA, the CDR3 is TGTGCCAGCACCGGCGGGAGAAGCAACTCGTACGAGCAGTACTTC. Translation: CASTGGRSNSYEQYF.

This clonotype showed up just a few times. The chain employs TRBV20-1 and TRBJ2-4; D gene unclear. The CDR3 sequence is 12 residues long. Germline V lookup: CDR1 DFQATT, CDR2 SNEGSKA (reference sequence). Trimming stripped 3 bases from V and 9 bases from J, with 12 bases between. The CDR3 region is CSASHLGLIQYF. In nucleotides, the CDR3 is TGCAGTGCTAGCCACCTCGGTCTCATTCAGTACTTC.